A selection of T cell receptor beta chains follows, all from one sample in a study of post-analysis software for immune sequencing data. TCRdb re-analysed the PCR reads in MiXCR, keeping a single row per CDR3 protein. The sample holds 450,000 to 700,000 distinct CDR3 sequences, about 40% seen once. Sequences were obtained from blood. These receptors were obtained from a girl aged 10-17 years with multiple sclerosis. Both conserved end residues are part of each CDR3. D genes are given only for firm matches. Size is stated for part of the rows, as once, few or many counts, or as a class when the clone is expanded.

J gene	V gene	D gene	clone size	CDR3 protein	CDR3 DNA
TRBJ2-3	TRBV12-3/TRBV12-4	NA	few	CASSRTQPGDTQYF	TGTGCCAGCAGCCGTACACAGCCCGGGGATACGCAGTATTTT
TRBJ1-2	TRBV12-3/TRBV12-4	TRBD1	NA	CASSLGYRTGNGYTF	TGTGCCAGCAGTTTAGGGTATCGGACAGGGAACGGCTACACCTTC
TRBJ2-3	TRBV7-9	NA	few	CASSRLDTDTQYF	TGTGCCAGCAGTCGACTAGATACAGATACGCAGTATTTT
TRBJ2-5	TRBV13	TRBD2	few	CASSRTSRETQYF	TGTGCCAGCAGCCGGACTAGTCGGGAGACCCAGTACTTC
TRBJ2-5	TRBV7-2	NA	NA	CASSLGRGKETQYF	TGTGCCAGCAGCTTAGGCAGGGGCAAAGAGACCCAGTACTTC
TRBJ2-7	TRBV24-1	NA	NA	CATSDGYEQYF	TGTGCCACCAGTGATGGCTACGAGCAGTACTTC
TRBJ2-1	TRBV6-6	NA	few	CASSYTNSRLGGEQFF	TGTGCCAGCAGCTACACGAATAGCCGCCTCGGGGGTGAGCAGTTCTTC
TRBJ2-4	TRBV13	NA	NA	CASSLLSAGDRPKNIQYF	TGTGCCAGCAGCCTACTGTCCGCAGGAGACAGGCCCAAAAACATTCAGTACTTC
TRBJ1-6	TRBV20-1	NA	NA	CSARTGLMYSPLHF	TGCAGTGCTCGTACGGGACTAATGTATTCACCCCTCCACTTT
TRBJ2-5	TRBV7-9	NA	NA	CASSLSGGTVQETQYF	TGTGCCAGCAGCTTATCCGGAGGGACAGTTCAAGAGACCCAGTACTTC
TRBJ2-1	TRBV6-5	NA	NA	CASTPLGGGQFF	TGTGCCAGCACTCCCCTCGGGGGAGGGCAGTTCTTC
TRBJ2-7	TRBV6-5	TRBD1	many	CASSYPLGTGVSEQYF	TGTGCCAGCAGTTACCCACTGGGGACAGGGGTTTCCGAGCAGTACTTC
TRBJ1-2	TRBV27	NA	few	CASSSSTALFDGCTF	TGTGCCAGCAGCTCATCGACAGCTCTATTCGATGGCTGCACCTTC
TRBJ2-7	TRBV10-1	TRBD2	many	CASSLSGSPYEQYF	TGCGCCAGCAGTTTAAGCGGGAGCCCCTACGAGCAGTACTTC
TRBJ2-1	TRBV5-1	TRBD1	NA	CASSVTGTGIYNEQFF	TGCGCCAGCAGCGTAACCGGGACAGGGATTTACAATGAGCAGTTCTTC
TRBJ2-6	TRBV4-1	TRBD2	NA	CASSQPSGGLYSGANVLTF	TGCGCCAGCAGCCAACCATCGGGAGGCTTGTACTCTGGGGCCAACGTCCTGACTTTC
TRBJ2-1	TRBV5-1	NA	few	CASSFGNYNEQFF	TGCGCCAGCAGCTTCGGGAATTACAATGAGCAGTTCTTC
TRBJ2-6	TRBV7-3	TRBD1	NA	CASSIPRPSREDRALGGNVLTF	TGTGCCAGCAGCATACCACGGCCGTCCCGAGAGGACAGGGCTCTCGGGGGCAACGTCCTGACTTTC
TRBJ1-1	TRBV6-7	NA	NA	CASPLSRPNTEAFF	TGTGCCAGCCCTCTCTCAAGGCCGAACACTGAAGCTTTCTTT
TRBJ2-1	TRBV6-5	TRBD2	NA	CASSYSTSGSYVTGEQFF	TGTGCCAGCAGTTACAGCACTAGCGGGAGTTATGTAACGGGTGAGCAGTTCTTC
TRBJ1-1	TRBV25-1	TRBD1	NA	CASSGPTGSGTEAFF	TGTGCCAGCAGTGGGCCGACAGGGTCCGGCACTGAAGCTTTCTTT
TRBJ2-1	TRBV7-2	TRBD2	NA	CASRPGSSGVKKIVNEQFF	TGTGCCAGCAGACCCGGTTCTAGCGGGGTTAAAAAGATAGTTAATGAGCAGTTCTTC
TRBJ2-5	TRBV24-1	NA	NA	CATSHQDSPQYF	TGTGCCACCAGCCACCAGGATTCGCCCCAGTACTTC
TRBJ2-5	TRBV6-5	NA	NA	CASSPGTPGETQYF	TGTGCCAGCAGTCCGGGGACGCCAGGAGAGACCCAGTACTTC
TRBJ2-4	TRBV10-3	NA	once	CAIRSGDEAKNIQYF	TGTGCCATCAGGTCAGGGGACGAAGCCAAAAACATTCAGTACTTC
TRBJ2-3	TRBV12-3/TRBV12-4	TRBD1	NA	CASSRDRASSTDTQYF	TGTGCCAGCAGTCGAGACAGGGCCAGCAGCACAGATACGCAGTATTTT
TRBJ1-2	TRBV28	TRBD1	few	CASSLSQGGGYTF	TGTGCCAGCAGTTTATCCCAGGGGGGCGGCTACACCTTC
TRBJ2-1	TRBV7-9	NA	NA	CASSSTGYRGSNEQFF	TGTGCCAGCAGCTCCACGGGCTATCGAGGGAGTAATGAGCAGTTCTTC
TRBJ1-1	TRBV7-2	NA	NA	CASSHMSGSTEAFF	TGTGCCAGCAGCCACATGTCAGGGAGCACTGAAGCTTTCTTT
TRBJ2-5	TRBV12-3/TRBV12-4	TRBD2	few	CASSGLSAGGETQYF	TGTGCCAGCAGTGGACTAAGTGCGGGGGGGGAGACCCAGTACTTC
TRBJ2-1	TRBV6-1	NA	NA	CASTFTESSYNEQFF	TGTGCCAGCACTTTCACCGAGAGCTCCTACAATGAGCAGTTCTTC
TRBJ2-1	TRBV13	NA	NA	CASSRRIGDEQFF	TGTGCCAGCAGCCGAAGGATCGGCGATGAGCAGTTCTTC
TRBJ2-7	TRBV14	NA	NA	CASSQLSGLRDEQYF	TGTGCCAGCAGCCAACTCAGCGGACTCCGCGACGAGCAGTACTTC
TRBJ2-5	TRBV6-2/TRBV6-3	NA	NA	CASSYLQETQYF	TGTGCCAGCAGTTACTTGCAAGAGACCCAGTACTTC
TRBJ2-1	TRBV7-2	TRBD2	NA	CASSFPRTSFLQFF	TGTGCCAGCAGCTTCCCGCGGACTAGTTTTCTCCAGTTCTTC
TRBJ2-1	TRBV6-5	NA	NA	CASRFDRTSNEQFF	TGTGCCAGCAGATTTGACCGCACGAGTAATGAGCAGTTCTTC
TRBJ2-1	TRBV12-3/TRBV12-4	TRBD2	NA	CASSPGTSGPHEQFF	TGTGCCAGCAGCCCTGGGACTAGCGGGCCCCATGAGCAGTTCTTC
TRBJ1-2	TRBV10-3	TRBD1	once	CAISPVQGAVYYGYTF	TGTGCCATCAGCCCGGTGCAGGGGGCAGTTTACTATGGCTACACCTTC
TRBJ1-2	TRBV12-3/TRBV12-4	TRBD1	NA	CASSSGQLDGYTF	TGTGCCAGCAGTTCGGGACAGTTGGACGGCTACACCTTC
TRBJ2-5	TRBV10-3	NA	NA	CAISERGASQETQYF	TGTGCCATCAGTGAGCGCGGGGCCAGCCAAGAGACCCAGTACTTC
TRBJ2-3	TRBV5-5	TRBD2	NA	CASSAGLAGTDTQYF	TGTGCCAGCAGCGCAGGACTAGCGGGCACAGATACGCAGTATTTT
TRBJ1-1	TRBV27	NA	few	CASSAEMNTEAFF	TGTGCCAGCAGTGCCGAGATGAACACTGAAGCTTTCTTT
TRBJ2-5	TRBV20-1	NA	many	CSATQGAGGSGETQYF	TGCAGTGCTACCCAGGGGGCGGGGGGAAGTGGGGAGACCCAGTACTTC
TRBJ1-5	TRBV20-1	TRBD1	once	CSSQGHSNQPQHF	TGCAGTTCACAGGGGCATAGCAATCAGCCCCAGCATTTT
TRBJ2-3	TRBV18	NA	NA	CASSPPGATDTQYF	TGTGCCAGCTCACCACCGGGGGCCACAGATACGCAGTATTTT
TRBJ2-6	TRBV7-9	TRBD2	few	CASSLVLTSGRAGGANVLTF	TGTGCCAGCAGCTTAGTTCTGACTAGCGGGAGGGCCGGGGGGGCCAACGTCCTGACTTTC
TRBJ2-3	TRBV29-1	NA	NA	CSVERQAHTDTQYF	TGCAGCGTTGAAAGGCAGGCCCACACAGATACGCAGTATTTT
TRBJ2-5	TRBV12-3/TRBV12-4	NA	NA	CASSRKRVQETQYF	TGTGCCAGCAGTCGGAAGCGGGTGCAAGAGACCCAGTACTTC
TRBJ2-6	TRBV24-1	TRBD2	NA	CATSDPRMRLAESGANVLTF	TGTGCCACCAGTGACCCCCGGATGAGGCTAGCGGAATCTGGGGCCAACGTCCTGACTTTC
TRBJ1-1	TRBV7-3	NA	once	CASSLGQVVNTEAFF	TGTGCCAGCAGCTTAGGGCAGGTCGTAAACACTGAAGCTTTCTTT
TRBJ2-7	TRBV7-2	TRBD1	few	CASSPLGQIHEQYF	TGTGCCAGCAGCCCACTGGGACAGATACACGAGCAGTACTTC
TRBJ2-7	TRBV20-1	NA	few	CSASGTSLSYEQYF	TGCAGTGCTTCCGGGACTTCACTATCCTACGAGCAGTACTTC
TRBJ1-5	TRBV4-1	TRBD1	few	CASSQPTGVENQPQHF	TGCGCCAGCAGCCAACCCACAGGGGTTGAAAATCAGCCCCAGCATTTT
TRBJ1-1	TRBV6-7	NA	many	CASSYSLHREAFF	TGTGCCAGCAGTTACTCATTGCACAGAGAAGCTTTCTTT
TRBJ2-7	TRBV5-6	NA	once	CASSWEPGIGSEQYF	TGTGCCAGCAGCTGGGAACCCGGAATCGGGTCCGAGCAGTACTTC
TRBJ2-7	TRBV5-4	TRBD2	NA	CASSWEREDSYEQYF	TGTGCCAGCAGCTGGGAGCGGGAGGACTCCTACGAGCAGTACTTC
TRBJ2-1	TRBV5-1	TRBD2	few	CASSLVSGVGYNEQFF	TGCGCCAGCAGCTTGGTTAGCGGGGTCGGTTACAATGAGCAGTTCTTC